This TCR beta chain was observed in a study of early T cells in non-severe SARS-CoV-2 infection. Between the trimmed V and J ends, which lost 5 bases and 5 bases, there was a span of 12 bases. The CDR3 consists of 14 residues. Germline CDR1 and CDR2: MNHEY and SMNVEV (reference sequence). One entry per CDR3 protein results from TCRdb running MiXCR on the 5' RACE reads. Of roughly 40,000 distinct CDR3 sequences in the sample, 10% to 15% were seen once. This rearrangement joins TRBV27 to TRBJ2-2; D might be TRBD2 (5 bases). This TCR derives from an adult who was a healthcare worker with PCR-confirmed SARS-CoV-2 infection or an uninfected control (not recorded which). Sequences were obtained from whole blood. This chain's CDR3 is CASSTGLRTGELFF. The CDR3 DNA reads TGTGCCAGCAGTACTGGACTGCGGACCGGGGAGCTGTTTTTT.